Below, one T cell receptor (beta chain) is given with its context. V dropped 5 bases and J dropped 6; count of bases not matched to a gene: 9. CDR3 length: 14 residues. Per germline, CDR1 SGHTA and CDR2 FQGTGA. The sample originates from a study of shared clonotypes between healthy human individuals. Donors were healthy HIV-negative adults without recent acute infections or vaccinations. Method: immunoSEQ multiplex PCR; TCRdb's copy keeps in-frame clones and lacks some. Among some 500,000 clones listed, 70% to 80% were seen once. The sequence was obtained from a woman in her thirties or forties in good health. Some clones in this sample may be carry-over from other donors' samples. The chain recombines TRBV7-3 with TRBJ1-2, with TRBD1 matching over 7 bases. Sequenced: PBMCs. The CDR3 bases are TGTGCCAGCAGCCAACAGGGGTTTCACCATGGCTACACCTTC. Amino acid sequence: CASSQQGFHHGYTF.